Listed below are T cell receptor beta chains from one sample, sequenced in a study of radiotherapy plus CTLA-4 blockade in lung cancer. The table came from immunoSEQ multiplex PCR; TCRdb's copy has only in-frame clones and leaves some out. The sample records roughly 71,000 clones, 78% being singletons. The sample here was peripheral blood, taken from a patient treated with radiotherapy plus ipilimumab. These receptors were collected from a human donor with non-small cell lung cancer who had a complete response to radiotherapy plus ipilimumab. The conserved cysteine and the conserved F or W are not part of the CDR3 here.

J gene,V gene,CDR3 protein
TRBJ1-2,TRBV6-5,ASIGQGNGYT
TRBJ2-1,TRBV7-6,ASSITPGLTDEQF
TRBJ1-1,TRBV6-6,ATRGGGTEAF
TRBJ2-1,TRBV7-2,ASSLTRSSYNEQF
TRBJ2-3,TRBV28,ASIERGASGTPQY
TRBJ1-2,TRBV7-2,ASSLAQGRPGYT
TRBJ2-2,TRBV27,ASSRNTGELF
TRBJ1-5,TRBV30,AWNHRRNQPQH
TRBJ1-5,TRBV28,ASSPSGSKDQPQH
TRBJ2-1,TRBV29-1,SVARATPRNEQF
TRBJ1-4,TRBV29-1,SVVDRDEKLF
TRBJ2-1,TRBV10-3,AANRGPYNEQF
TRBJ2-7,TRBV5-6,ASTQGKGIYEQY
TRBJ1-1,TRBV7-2,ASSPYRDTEAF
TRBJ1-5,TRBV30,AWSGGGGQPQH
TRBJ1-5,TRBV7-9,ASSRSDQPQH
TRBJ2-1,TRBV19,ASSPLAGVGEQF
TRBJ1-1,TRBV5-1,ASSLVSSGLMSTEAF
TRBJ1-1,TRBV6-4,ASSDSSRGTEAF
TRBJ2-3,TRBV5-1,ASSSMKADTQY
TRBJ2-5,TRBV4-3,ASSQETSRREIWTQY
TRBJ2-7,TRBV7-9,ASSPNPDSYEQY
TRBJ1-2,TRBV7-8,ASSPTRGGYGYT
TRBJ1-2,TRBV6-6,ASSYGMEGYT
TRBJ1-2,TRBV18,ASSPVETDPYGYT
TRBJ1-2,TRBV27,ASSLSNRVLSGYT
TRBJ1-4,TRBV27,ASSSGTGHRPNEKLF
TRBJ2-3,TRBV5-4,ASSGADTQY
TRBJ2-2,TRBV4-3,ASSLRTGANTGELF
TRBJ2-5,TRBV2,ASSELGRGEETQY
TRBJ1-4,TRBV7-9,ASSYGTATNEKLF
TRBJ2-1,TRBV6-5,ASRQGNEQF
TRBJ1-1,TRBV27,ASSLDRGTGTEAF
TRBJ1-1,TRBV10-1,ASSLGWNTEAF
TRBJ2-7,TRBV6-5,ASSYSGTGGSYEQY
TRBJ1-1,TRBV6-6,ASHYPANTEAF
TRBJ1-1,TRBV28,ASKGGGAGRTEAF
TRBJ2-6,TRBV19,ASSSGKLSGANVLT
TRBJ1-1,TRBV29-1,SAQWGQGTEAF
TRBJ2-7,TRBV28,ASKGGSYEQY
TRBJ1-4,TRBV27,ASSNRDRGRREKLF
TRBJ2-5,TRBV11-3,ASSQRTDQEAQY
TRBJ2-1,TRBV4-3,ASSQDSSIAYNEQF